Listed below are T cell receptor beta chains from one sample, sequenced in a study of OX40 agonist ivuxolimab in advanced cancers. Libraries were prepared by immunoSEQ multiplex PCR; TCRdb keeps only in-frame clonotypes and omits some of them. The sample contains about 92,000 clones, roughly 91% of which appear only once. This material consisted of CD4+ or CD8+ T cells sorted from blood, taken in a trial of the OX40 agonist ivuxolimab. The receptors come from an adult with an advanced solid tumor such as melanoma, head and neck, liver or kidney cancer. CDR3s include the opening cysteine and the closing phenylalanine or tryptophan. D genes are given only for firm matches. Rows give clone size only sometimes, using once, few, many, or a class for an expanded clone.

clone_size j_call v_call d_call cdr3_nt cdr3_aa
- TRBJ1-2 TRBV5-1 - TGCGCCAGCAGCTTGGGTATTACAGTGGACTATGGCTACACCTTC CASSLGITVDYGYTF
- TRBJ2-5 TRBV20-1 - TGCAGTGCCCGGACCATAGAGACCCAGTACTTC CSARTIETQYF
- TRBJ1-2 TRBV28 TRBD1 TGTGCCAGCAGTTTAGGGACAGGGGGGAGCTATGGCTACACCTTC CASSLGTGGSYGYTF
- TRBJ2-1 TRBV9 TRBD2 TGTGCCAGCAGCGCTTTTACTAGCGATTCATACAATGAGCAGTTCTTC CASSAFTSDSYNEQFF
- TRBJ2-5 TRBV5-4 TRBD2 TGTGCCAGCAGCTTTCTTGGGACTAGGCAAGAGACCCAGTACTTC CASSFLGTRQETQYF
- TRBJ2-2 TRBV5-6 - TGTGCCAGCAGCTTGGGTTTCACCGGGGAGCTGTTTTTT CASSLGFTGELFF
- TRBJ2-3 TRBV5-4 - TGTGCCAGCAGCTTGACAATAACTAGCACAGATACGCAGTATTTT CASSLTITSTDTQYF
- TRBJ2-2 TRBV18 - TGTGCCAGCTCACCAGACAGGTCGCGAGGCACCGGGGAGCTGTTTTTT CASSPDRSRGTGELFF
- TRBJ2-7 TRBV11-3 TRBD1 TGTGCCAGCAGCTCCAAAATTAGGAGACAGGGACGTCCCTACGAGCAGTACTTC CASSSKIRRQGRPYEQYF
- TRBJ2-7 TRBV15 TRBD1 TGTGCCACCAGCACCCAACAGGGGGCGATTGAGCAGTACTTC CATSTQQGAIEQYF
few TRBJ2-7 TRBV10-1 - TGCGCCGAACGTGGTGACGAGCAGTACTTC CAERGDEQYF
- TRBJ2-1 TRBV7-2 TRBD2 TGTGCCAGCAGCCCGGGGACTAGCGGGATTCGACGTGAGCAGTTCTTC CASSPGTSGIRREQFF
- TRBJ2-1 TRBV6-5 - TGTGCCAGCAGTGAAAAGGGTAATGAGCAGTTCTTC CASSEKGNEQFF
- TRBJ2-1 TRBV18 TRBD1 TGTGCCAGCTCACCACGACAGGGGAAAGGTGAGCAGTTCTTC CASSPRQGKGEQFF
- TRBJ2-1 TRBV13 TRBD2 TGTGCCAGCAGCTCGGGACTAGCGGGGCACAATGAGCAGTTCTTC CASSSGLAGHNEQFF
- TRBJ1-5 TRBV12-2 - TGTGCAAGTCGCTTCCGACGTTCTCTTTCGACCCTCTATAGCAATCAGCCCCAGCATTTT CASRFRRSLSTLYSNQPQHF
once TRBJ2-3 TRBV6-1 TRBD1 TGTGCCAGCAGTGAATGGGGGTTCGGGACAGGGACCACAGATACGCAGTATTTT CASSEWGFGTGTTDTQYF
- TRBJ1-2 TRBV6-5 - TGTGCCAGCAGTTACTCCCGAACCGGTGGTCTCTATGGCTACACCTTC CASSYSRTGGLYGYTF
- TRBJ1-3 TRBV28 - TGTGCCAGCTCAGGGTTGGGAAACACCATATATTTT CASSGLGNTIYF
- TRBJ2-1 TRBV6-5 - TGTGCCAGCAGTCCGACCGGAACCTCCTACAATGAGCAGTTCTTC CASSPTGTSYNEQFF
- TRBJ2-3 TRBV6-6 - TGTGCCAGCAGTTTATACAACACAGATACGCAGTATTTT CASSLYNTDTQYF
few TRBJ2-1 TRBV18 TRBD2 TGTGCCAGCTCGGGGACTAGCGGGACCTACAATGAGCAGTTCTTC CASSGTSGTYNEQFF
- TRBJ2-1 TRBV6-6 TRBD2 TGTGCCAGCAGTCTTGGGACTAGCGGCAATGAGCAGTTCTTC CASSLGTSGNEQFF
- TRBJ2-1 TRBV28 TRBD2 TGTGCCAGCAGTTCCGCTAGCGGGAGATACAATGAGCAGTTCTTC CASSSASGRYNEQFF
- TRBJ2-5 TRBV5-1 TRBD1 TGCGCCAGCAGCGTCGGACAGGGACTCCAAGAGACCCAGTACTTC CASSVGQGLQETQYF
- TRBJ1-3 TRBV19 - TGTGCCAGTCGGAAAGGGACGAGCTCTGGAAACACCATATATTTT CASRKGTSSGNTIYF
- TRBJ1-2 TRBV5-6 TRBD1 TGTGCCAGCAGCCCGTGGGACAGGGACCACTATGGCTACACCTTC CASSPWDRDHYGYTF
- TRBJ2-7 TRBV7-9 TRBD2 TGTGCCAGCAGCTTAGAGGGTAGCGGGATGCGGTACGAGCAGTACTTC CASSLEGSGMRYEQYF
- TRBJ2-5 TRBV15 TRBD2 TGTGCCACCAGCGGATTTGGGACTAGACGGCAAGAGACCCAGTACTTC CATSGFGTRRQETQYF
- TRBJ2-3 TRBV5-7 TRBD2 TGTGCCAGCCGCCCGGGACTAGCGAAAGATACGCAGTATTTT CASRPGLAKDTQYF
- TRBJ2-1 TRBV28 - TGTGCCAGCAGTTTATCTGTCCCGGGTCAGTTCTTC CASSLSVPGQFF
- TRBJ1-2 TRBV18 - TGTGCCAGCTCACCCAGGGCAGCGGATCCTTATGGCTACACCTTC CASSPRAADPYGYTF
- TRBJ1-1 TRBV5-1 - TGCGCCAGCAGTACGGGTCGGGTCGGTGGCACTGAAGCTTTCTTT CASSTGRVGGTEAFF
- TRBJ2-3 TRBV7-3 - TGTGCCAGCAGCTTAGGTGGTCAGTTCACAGATACGCAGTATTTT CASSLGGQFTDTQYF
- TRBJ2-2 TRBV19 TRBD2 TGTGCCAGTACCCCAGATAGTAGCGGGTCCACCGGGGAGCTGTTTTTT CASTPDSSGSTGELFF
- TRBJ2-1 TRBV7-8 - TGTGCCAGCAGCTTAGTTCGCAGGGCTCTCTGGAATGAGCAGTTCTTC CASSLVRRALWNEQFF
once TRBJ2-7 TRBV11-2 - TGTGCCAGCAGCTTAGGTTCCAGGTCGTACGAGCAGTACTTC CASSLGSRSYEQYF
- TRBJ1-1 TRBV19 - TGTGCCAGTTTCCAGGGACACCCCCGAGGCACTGAAGCTTTCTTT CASFQGHPRGTEAFF
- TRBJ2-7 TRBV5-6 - TGTGCCAGCAGCTTGGCAGGGGCCCCCCGTACCGGGCAGTACTTC CASSLAGAPRTGQYF
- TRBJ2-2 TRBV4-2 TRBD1 TGTGCCACCCGGGACAGGGGCTCGAACACCGGGGAGCTGTTTTTT CATRDRGSNTGELFF
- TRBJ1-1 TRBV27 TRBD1 TGTGCCAGCAGTTCGGGACAGGGGAACGAAGCTTTCTTT CASSSGQGNEAFF
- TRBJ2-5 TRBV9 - TGTGCCAGCAGCCCCCAGGGTCCTGGGGATGGGAAAGAGACCCAGTACTTC CASSPQGPGDGKETQYF
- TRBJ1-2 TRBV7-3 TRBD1 TGTGCCAGCAGCTTAACTTCGACGACAGGGAGAAATGGCTACACCTTC CASSLTSTTGRNGYTF
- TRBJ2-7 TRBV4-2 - TGTGCCAGCAGCCAAGACGGGGCTGGCGAGCAGTACTTC CASSQDGAGEQYF
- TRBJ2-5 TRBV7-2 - TGTGCCAGCTGCTTAGCGGCCCAAGAGACCCAGTACTTC CASCLAAQETQYF
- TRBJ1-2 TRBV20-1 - TGCAGTGCTTTGGACAGCTATGGCTACACCTTC CSALDSYGYTF
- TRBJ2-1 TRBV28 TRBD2 TGTGCCAGCAGAACTAGCGGGAGGGGATCCAATGAGCAGTTCTTC CASRTSGRGSNEQFF
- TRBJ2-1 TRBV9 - TGTGCCAGCAGCGTAGTCAGGGGTGGTGAGCAGTTCTTC CASSVVRGGEQFF
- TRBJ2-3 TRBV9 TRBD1 TGTGCCAGCAGCCAGAGACAGGGGCCCACAGATACGCAGTATTTT CASSQRQGPTDTQYF
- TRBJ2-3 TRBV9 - TGTGCCAGCAGCGTAGAGAAGGGTTACGCAAATACGCAGTATTTT CASSVEKGYANTQYF
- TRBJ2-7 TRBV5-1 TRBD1 TGCGCCAGCAGCTTCCGACAGGGCGCCTACGAGCAGTACTTC CASSFRQGAYEQYF
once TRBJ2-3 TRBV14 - TGTGCCAGCAGCCAAGCACAGGGTGCAGATACGCAGTATTTT CASSQAQGADTQYF
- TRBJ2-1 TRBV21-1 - TGTGCCAGCAGCCCGTCTAGCGGGAATAATGAGCAGTTCTTC CASSPSSGNNEQFF
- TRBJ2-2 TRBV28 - TGTGCCAGCAGGCCACAGGGTACCGGGGAGCTGTTTTTT CASRPQGTGELFF